These 16 T cell receptor beta chains share one sample of origin, sequenced in a study of blood T cell repertoires in COVID-19. Assay: immunoSEQ multiplex PCR; the TCRdb copy retains only in-frame clones and omits some. The table lists 250,000 to 350,000 clones, around 89% of them singletons. The sample was PBMCs or T cells enriched from blood (not recorded which). These receptors all come from a young woman with acute COVID-19.

There are a few counts of this clone. This rearrangement joins TRBV11-3 to TRBJ1-1; D gene unclear. With 5 bases removed from V and 4 bases from J, the gap between germline ends came to 14 bases. This CDR3 is 14 amino acids long. Germline CDR1 reads SGHNT; CDR2 reads YENEEA. Written as DNA, the CDR3 is TGTGCCAGCAGCCTCCCTTTTGAAGCCACTGAAGCTTTCTTT. Its protein product is CASSLPFEATEAFF.

CDR3 in DNA: TGTGCCAGCAGTTTAAACCAAGGGGGCTCCTATAATTCACCCCTCCACTTT. As protein: CASSLNQGGSYNSPLHF. The chain couples TRBV28 to TRBJ1-6, with D possibly being TRBD1 (6 bases). Per the germline V gene, CDR1 is MDHEN and CDR2 is SYDVKM. The CDR3 contains 17 residues. V was cut by 2 bases and J by 0 bases, with 11 bases left in between.

The chain is built from TRBV9 and TRBJ1-2; no reliable D call. V dropped 0 bases and J dropped 8 bases, with 17 bases sitting between them. The CDR3 totals 15 residues. In germline, CDR1 is SGDLS, CDR2 YYNGEE. For the CDR3, the DNA is TGTGCCAGCAGCGTAGCGGAAGGTGGGTTGGGCGGCTACACCTTC. Protein: CASSVAEGGLGGYTF.

This clone was detected only a few times. This rearrangement joins TRBV19 to TRBJ1-2, with a weak D call TRBD1 (6 bases). Germline V CDR1 and CDR2: LNHDA, SQIVND (reference sequence). The CDR3 has 14 amino acids. The V gene lost 1 base and the J gene lost 3 bases, with 9 bases spanning the gap. In DNA, the CDR3 is TGTGCCAGTAGTATAGCAGCAGGGGACTATGGCTACACCTTC. This translates into CASSIAAGDYGYTF.

The chain employs TRBV14 and TRBJ2-3; D is unresolved. CDR3 length equals 13 residues. Trimming took 6 bases from V and 1 from J, leaving 8 bases between them. Germline values: CDR1 SGHDN, CDR2 FVKESK. In DNA form, the CDR3 reads TGTGCCAGCAGGCTAAGTGGCACAGATACGCAGTATTTT. Protein product: CASRLSGTDTQYF. The full variable domain, its missing parts supplied by reference TRBV14 and TRBJ2-3, is EAGVTQFPSHSVIEKGQTVTLRCDPISGHDNLYWYRRVMGKEIKFLLHFVKESKQDESGMPNNRFLAERTGGTYSTLKVQPAELEDSGVYFCASRLSGTDTQYFGPGTRLTVL.

This clone came up a few times. This chain's CDR3 is CASSQHEQVPSAFF. In DNA, the CDR3 is TGCGCCAGCAGCCAGCATGAACAGGTCCCAAGCGCTTTCTTT. The V call is TRBV4-1, the J call TRBJ1-1; a possible D gene is TRBD1 (5 bases). The germline V gene encodes CDR1 MGHRA and CDR2 YSYEKL. With 3 bases removed from V and 11 bases from J, the gap between germline ends came to 19 bases. The CDR3 is 14 residues long.

The CDR3 reads CASRGQGGFYGEQFF. In DNA, the CDR3 is TGCGCCAGCAGGGGACAGGGTGGTTTCTATGGTGAGCAGTTCTTC. This chain joins TRBV10-2 and TRBJ2-1; 9 bases align to TRBD1. The germline V gene has CDR1 WSHSY and CDR2 SAAADI. Losses at the gene ends were 6 bases for V and 9 bases for J; bases not matched to a gene: 12. CDR3 length equals 15 residues.

This chain joins TRBV24-1 and TRBJ2-3, with TRBD2 matching 10 bases. Germline V gives CDR1 KGHDR, CDR2 SFDVKD. There are 17 residues in the CDR3. V shed 4 bases and J 0 bases; nucleotides not matched to a gene: 6. DNA for the CDR3: TGTGCCACCAGTGACCATGGACTAGCGGAGAGCACAGATACGCAGTATTTT. Translating it yields CATSDHGLAESTDTQYF.

This chain joins TRBV9 and TRBJ2-3; D not resolved. V shed 2 bases and J shed 5 bases, with 9 bases lying between them. This CDR3 is 13 amino acids long. Looked up from germline, CDR1 is SGDLS and CDR2 is YYNGEE. The CDR3 nucleotides read TGTGCCAGCAGCGTCAGGATCGGAGATACGCAGTATTTT. Residues: CASSVRIGDTQYF.

V usage is TRBV12-3 or TRBV12-4 and J usage is TRBJ1-1; tentative D call: TRBD1 (5 bases). The V and J ends lost 6 bases and 4 bases respectively, with 12 bases between them. This CDR3 has 13 amino acids. DNA for the CDR3: TGTGCCAGCAGCTTTCCGGGGGGCACTGAAGCTTTCTTT. Translated, it gives CASSFPGGTEAFF.

The chain joins TRBV28 to TRBJ2-2; the D is unclear. The CDR3 length is 13 residues. CDR1 is MDHEN and CDR2 is SYDVKM in the germline V gene. The germline V and J ends were trimmed by 7 bases and 0 bases, with 6 bases remaining between them. CDR3 bases: TGTGCCAGCATCCCCGCGAACACCGGGGAGCTGTTTTTT. Its protein product is CASIPANTGELFF.

This rearrangement joins TRBV6-6 to TRBJ2-7, with 8 bases matching TRBD2. The V gene's germline CDR1 is MNHNY and CDR2 SVGAGI (reference sequence). CDR3 length: 15 amino acids. The V segment lost 6 bases and the J segment 6 bases; nucleotides outside the gene matches: 13. CDR3 amino acids: CASSPPGLDNPEQYF. The CDR3, as DNA: TGTGCCAGCAGCCCGCCGGGACTAGATAACCCCGAGCAGTACTTC.

The chain combines TRBV28 with TRBJ2-7; 10 bases fit TRBD2. The CDR3 extends over 16 amino acids. The germline V gene has CDR1 MDHEN and CDR2 SYDVKM. V lost 6 bases and J lost 1; bases outside the gene matches: 9. The CDR3: CASSLLGTSESYEQYF. DNA of the CDR3: TGTGCCAGCAGCCTCCTCGGGACTAGCGAGTCCTACGAGCAGTACTTC.

DNA of the CDR3: TGCGCCAGCAGCCAAGGGGGTTTGGGGCTGCTGAACACCGGGGAGCTGTTTTTT. The encoded protein is CASSQGGLGLLNTGELFF. The chain has TRBV4-1 and TRBJ2-2, with D tentatively TRBD1 (5 bases). The ends were cut back, 1 base at V and 1 base at J, with 16 bases in the middle. From germline, CDR1 is MGHRA and CDR2 YSYEKL. The CDR3 extends over 18 amino acids.

The rearrangement uses TRBV29-1 and TRBJ1-2; the D is unclear. CDR3 length equals 12 residues. Trimming left V 4 bases short and J 6 bases short, with 12 bases between. Germline V CDR1 and CDR2: SQVTM, ANQGSEA. CDR3 DNA: TGCAGCGTTGGCGGAGGGTTTAATGGCTACACCTTC. Translated, it gives CSVGGGFNGYTF.

This clone was recorded once. The CDR3 protein is CASSEASGGETQYF. CDR3 in DNA: TGTGCCAGTAGTGAGGCCTCAGGGGGGGAGACCCAGTACTTC. V gene TRBV19 combines with J gene TRBJ2-5; possibly TRBD1 for D (7 bases). Looked up from germline, CDR1 is LNHDA and CDR2 is SQIVND (reference sequence). The CDR3 runs 14 residues. The V gene lost 5 bases and the J gene lost 5 bases, with 15 bases spanning the gap.